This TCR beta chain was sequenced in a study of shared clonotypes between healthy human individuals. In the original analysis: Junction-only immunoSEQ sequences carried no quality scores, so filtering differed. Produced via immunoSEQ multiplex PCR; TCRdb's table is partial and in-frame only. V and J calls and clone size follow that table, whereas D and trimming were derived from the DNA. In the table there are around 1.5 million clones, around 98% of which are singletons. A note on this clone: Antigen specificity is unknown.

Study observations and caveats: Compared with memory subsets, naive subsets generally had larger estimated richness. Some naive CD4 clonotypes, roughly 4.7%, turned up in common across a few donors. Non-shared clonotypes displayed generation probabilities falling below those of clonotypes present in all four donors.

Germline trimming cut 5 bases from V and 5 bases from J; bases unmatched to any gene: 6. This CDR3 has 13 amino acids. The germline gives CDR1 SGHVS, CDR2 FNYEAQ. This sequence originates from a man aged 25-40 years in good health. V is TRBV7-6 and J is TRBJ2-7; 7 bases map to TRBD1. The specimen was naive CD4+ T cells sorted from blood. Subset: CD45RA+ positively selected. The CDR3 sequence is CASSKAGTDEQYF. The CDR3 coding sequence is TGTGCCAGCAGCAAAGCCGGGACAGACGAGCAGTACTTC.